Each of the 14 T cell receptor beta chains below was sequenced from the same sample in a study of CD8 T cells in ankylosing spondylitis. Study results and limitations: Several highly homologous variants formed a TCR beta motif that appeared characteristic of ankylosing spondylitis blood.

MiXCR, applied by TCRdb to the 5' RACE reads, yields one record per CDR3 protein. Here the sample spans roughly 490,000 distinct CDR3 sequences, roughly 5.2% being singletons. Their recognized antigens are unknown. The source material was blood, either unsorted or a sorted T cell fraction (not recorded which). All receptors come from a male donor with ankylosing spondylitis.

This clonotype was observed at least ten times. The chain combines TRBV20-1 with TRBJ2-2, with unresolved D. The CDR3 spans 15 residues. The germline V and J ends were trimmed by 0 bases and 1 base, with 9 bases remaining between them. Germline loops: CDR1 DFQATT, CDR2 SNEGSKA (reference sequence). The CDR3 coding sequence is TGCAGTGCTAGAGATCGACGGGTGAACACCGGGGAGCTGTTTTTT. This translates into CSARDRRVNTGELFF.

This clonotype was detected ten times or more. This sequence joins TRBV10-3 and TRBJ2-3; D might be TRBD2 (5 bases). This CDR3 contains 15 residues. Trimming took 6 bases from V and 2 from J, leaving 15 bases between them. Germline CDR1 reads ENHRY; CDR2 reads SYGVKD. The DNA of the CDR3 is TGTGCCATCAGCGACCGCGGGCAAAACACAGATACGCAGTATTTT. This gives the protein CAISDRGQNTDTQYF.

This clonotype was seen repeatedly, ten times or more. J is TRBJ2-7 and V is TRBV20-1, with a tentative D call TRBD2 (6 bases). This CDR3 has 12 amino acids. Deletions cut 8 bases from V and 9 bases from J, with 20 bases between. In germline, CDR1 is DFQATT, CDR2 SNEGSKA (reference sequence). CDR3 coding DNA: TGCAGTACATACAGACCGGGAGCGGGGCAGTACTTC. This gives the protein CSTYRPGAGQYF.

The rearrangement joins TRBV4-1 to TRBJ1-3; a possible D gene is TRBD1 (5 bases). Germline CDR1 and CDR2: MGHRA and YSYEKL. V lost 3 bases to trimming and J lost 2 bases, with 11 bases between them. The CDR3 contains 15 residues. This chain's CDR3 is CASSQVGGTGNTIYF. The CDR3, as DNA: TGCGCCAGCAGCCAGGTCGGGGGTACTGGAAACACCATATATTTT.

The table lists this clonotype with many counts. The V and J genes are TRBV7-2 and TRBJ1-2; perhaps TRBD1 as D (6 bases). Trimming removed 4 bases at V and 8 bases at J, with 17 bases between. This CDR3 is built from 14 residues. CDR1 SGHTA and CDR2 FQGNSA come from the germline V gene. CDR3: CASSSSTGLGGYTF. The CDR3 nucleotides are TGTGCCAGCAGCTCATCCACAGGGCTCGGGGGCTACACCTTC. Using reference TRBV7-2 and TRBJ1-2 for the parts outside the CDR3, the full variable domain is GAGVSQSPSNKVTEKGKDVELRCDPISGHTALYWYRQSLGQGLEFLIYFQGNSAPDKSGLPSDRFSAERTGGSVSTLTIQRTQQEDSAVYLCASSSSTGLGGYTFGSGTRLTVV.

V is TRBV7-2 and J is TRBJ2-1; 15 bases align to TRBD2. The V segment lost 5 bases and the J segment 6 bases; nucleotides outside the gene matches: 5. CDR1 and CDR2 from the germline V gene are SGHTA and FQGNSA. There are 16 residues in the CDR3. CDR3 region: CASSAPGLAGGNEQFF. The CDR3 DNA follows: TGTGCCAGCAGCGCCCCGGGACTAGCGGGAGGCAATGAGCAGTTCTTC.

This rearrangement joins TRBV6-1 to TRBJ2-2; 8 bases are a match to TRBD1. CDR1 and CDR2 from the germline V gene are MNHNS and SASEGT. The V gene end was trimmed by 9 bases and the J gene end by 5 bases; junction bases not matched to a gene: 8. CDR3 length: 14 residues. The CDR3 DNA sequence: TGTGCCAGAAAGGGCAGGGGGCTGACCGGGGAGCTGTTTTTT. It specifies CARKGRGLTGELFF.

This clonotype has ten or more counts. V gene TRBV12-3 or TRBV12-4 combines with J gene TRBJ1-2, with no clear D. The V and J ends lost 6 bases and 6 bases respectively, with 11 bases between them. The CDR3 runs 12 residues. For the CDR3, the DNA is TGTGCCAGCAGCTTAACCCGCGATGGCTACACCTTC. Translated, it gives CASSLTRDGYTF.

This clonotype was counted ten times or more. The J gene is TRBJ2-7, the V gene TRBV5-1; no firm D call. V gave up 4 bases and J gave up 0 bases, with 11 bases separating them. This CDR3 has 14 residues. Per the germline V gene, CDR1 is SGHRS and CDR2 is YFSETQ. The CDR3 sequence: CASSRTESSYEQYF. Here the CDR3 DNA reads TGCGCCAGCAGCCGGACGGAGAGCTCCTACGAGCAGTACTTC.

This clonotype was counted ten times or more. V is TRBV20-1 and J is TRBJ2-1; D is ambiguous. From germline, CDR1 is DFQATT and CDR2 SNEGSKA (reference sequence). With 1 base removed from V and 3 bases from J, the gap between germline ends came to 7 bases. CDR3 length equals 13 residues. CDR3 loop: CSARGSFYNEQFF. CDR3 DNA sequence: TGCAGTGCTAGAGGTAGCTTCTACAATGAGCAGTTCTTC.

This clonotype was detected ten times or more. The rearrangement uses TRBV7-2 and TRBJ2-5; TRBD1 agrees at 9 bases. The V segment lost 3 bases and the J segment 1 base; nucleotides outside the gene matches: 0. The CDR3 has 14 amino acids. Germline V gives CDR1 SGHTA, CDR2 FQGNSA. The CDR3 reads CASSLTGGQETQYF. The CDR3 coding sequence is TGTGCCAGCAGCTTGACAGGGGGCCAAGAGACCCAGTACTTC.

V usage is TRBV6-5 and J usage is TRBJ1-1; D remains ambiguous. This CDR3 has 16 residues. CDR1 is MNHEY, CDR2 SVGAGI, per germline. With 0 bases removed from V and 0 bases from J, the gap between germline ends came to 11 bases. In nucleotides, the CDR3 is TGTGCCAGCAGTTACTCGGGTACATCCATGAACACTGAAGCTTTCTTT. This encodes CASSYSGTSMNTEAFF.

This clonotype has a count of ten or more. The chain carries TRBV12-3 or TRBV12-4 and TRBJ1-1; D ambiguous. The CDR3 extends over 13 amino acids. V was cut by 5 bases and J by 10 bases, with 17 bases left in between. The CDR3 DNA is TGTGCCAGCAGTCTCCGACCCCCCTTGGGAGCTTTCTTT. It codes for CASSLRPPLGAFF.

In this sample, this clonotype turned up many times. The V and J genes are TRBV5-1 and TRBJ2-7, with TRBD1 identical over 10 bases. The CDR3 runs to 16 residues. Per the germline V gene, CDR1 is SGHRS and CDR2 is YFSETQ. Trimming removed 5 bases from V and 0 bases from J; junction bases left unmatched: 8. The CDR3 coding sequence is TGCGCCAGCAGTCGTTCACGGACAGGGGGCTCCTACGAGCAGTACTTC. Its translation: CASSRSRTGGSYEQYF.